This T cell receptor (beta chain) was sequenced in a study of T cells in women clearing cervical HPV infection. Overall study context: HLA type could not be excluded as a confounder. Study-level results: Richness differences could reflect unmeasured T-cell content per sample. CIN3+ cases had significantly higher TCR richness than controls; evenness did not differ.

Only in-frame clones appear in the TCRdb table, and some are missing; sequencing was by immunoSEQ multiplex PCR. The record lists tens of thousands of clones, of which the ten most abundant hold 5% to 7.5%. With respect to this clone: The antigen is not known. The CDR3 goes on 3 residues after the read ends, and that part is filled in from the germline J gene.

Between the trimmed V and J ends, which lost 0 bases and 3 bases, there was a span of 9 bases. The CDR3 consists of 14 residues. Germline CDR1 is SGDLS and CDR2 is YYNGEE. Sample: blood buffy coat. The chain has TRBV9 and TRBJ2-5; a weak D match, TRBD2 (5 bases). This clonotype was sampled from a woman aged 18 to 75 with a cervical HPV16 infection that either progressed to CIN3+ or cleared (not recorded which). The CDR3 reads CASSVGTSKETQYF. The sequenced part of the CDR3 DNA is TGTGCCAGCAGCGTAGGAACTAGTAAAGAGACC.